The next 16 T cell receptor beta chains were all read from a single sample in a study of human T cells and chemical hapten exposure. TCRdb called the RACE reads again in MiXCR, with one record for every CDR3 protein. The top ten clones hold nearly 9% of a sample with 70,000 to 80,000 distinct CDR3 sequences, 32% of them seen once. Time point here: patch test 1, 2 weeks after DPC sensitization. The treatment was: therapeutic diphenylcyclopropenone sensitization with weekly scalp DPC. This material consisted of whole blood, taken in connection with sensitization to the hapten diphenylcyclopropenone (DPC). The receptors were gathered from a man aged 40-49 years with alopecia areata. Some clones in this sample may be carry-over from other donors' samples.

The CDR3 DNA reads as TGTGCCAGCAGTTTGGTAGGCGGGAGGAGCACAGATACGCAGTATTTT. Translation gives CASSLVGGRSTDTQYF. The chain is built from TRBV28 and TRBJ2-3, with 8 bases matching TRBD2. Losses at the gene ends were 3 bases for V and 0 bases for J; bases not matched to a gene: 5. This CDR3 is built from 16 residues. Germline CDR1 is MDHEN and CDR2 is SYDVKM.

V and J are TRBV7-8 and TRBJ2-1; no clear D gene. The V end lost 5 bases, the J end lost 8 bases, and 13 bases lay between the germline ends. The CDR3 sequence is 13 residues long. Looked up from germline, CDR1 is SGHVS and CDR2 is FQNEAQ. CDR3 amino acids: CASSPEVDDEQFF. Written as DNA, the CDR3 is TGTGCCAGCAGCCCCGAGGTGGACGATGAGCAGTTCTTC.

This clonotype was counted only a few times. The rearrangement uses TRBV5-6 and TRBJ2-1; D is ambiguous. The CDR3 consists of 12 residues. Between the trimmed V and J ends, which lost 1 base and 9 bases, there was a span of 8 bases. Germline V gene sequence: CDR1 SGHDT, CDR2 YYEEEE. The CDR3 DNA reads TGTGCCAGCAGCTTGTTTTTGCGTGAGCAGTTCTTC. Protein product: CASSLFLREQFF. The full variable domain, its missing parts supplied by reference TRBV5-6 and TRBJ2-1, is DAGVTQSPTHLIKTRGQQVTLRCSPKSGHDTVSWYQQALGQGPQFIFQYYEEEERQRGNFPDRFSGHQFPNYSSELNVNALLLGDSALYLCASSLFLREQFFGPGTRLTVL.

This chain uses TRBV28 with TRBJ1-1; D remains unclear. The CDR3 extends over 16 amino acids. Trimming removed 0 bases at V and 1 base at J, with 12 bases between. Germline V gives CDR1 MDHEN, CDR2 SYDVKM. CDR3 sequence reads: CASSLWKVAGNTEAFF. CDR3 DNA sequence: TGTGCCAGCAGTTTATGGAAAGTGGCAGGGAACACTGAAGCTTTCTTT.

This clonotype appeared a single time. The chain combines TRBV12-3 or TRBV12-4 with TRBJ1-1, with a weak D call TRBD1 (5 bases). With 4 bases removed from V and 3 bases from J, the gap between germline ends came to 12 bases. The CDR3 totals 14 residues. CDR3 loop: CASSSTDRYTEAFF. The CDR3 coding sequence is TGTGCCAGCAGTTCGACAGATAGGTACACTGAAGCTTTCTTT.

This clonotype has just a few counts. V gene TRBV7-3 combines with J gene TRBJ2-1, with 8 bases matching TRBD1. Germline-derived CDR1 and CDR2 are SGHTA and FQGTGA. The CDR3 covers 16 residues. V lost 2 bases and J lost 4; bases outside the gene matches: 7. The CDR3 loop reads CASSLGGGTGYNEQFF. In DNA form, the CDR3 reads TGTGCCAGCAGCTTAGGGGGCGGGACAGGATACAATGAGCAGTTCTTC.

This chain links TRBV5-6 with TRBJ1-3; D is perhaps TRBD1 (5 bases). CDR1 is SGHDT and CDR2 is YYEEEE in the germline V gene. CDR3 size: 15 residues. Trimming took off 1 base at V and 1 base at J, with 9 bases between the two ends. CDR3 loop: CASSLPGRSGNTIYF. CDR3 bases: TGTGCCAGCAGCTTGCCAGGGAGATCTGGAAACACCATATATTTT.

The V gene is TRBV28, the J gene TRBJ2-7, with TRBD2 matching 10 bases. V lost 6 bases to trimming and J lost 0 bases; unmatched junction nucleotides: 5. CDR1 MDHEN and CDR2 SYDVKM come from the germline V gene. CDR3 size: 15 residues. The CDR3 is CASSLTSGVSYEQYF. The CDR3 DNA is TGTGCCAGCAGCCTTACTAGCGGGGTCTCCTACGAGCAGTACTTC.

In this sample, this clonotype turned up a few times. The chain carries TRBV5-1 and TRBJ2-1, with D possibly matching TRBD2 (5 bases). CDR1 and CDR2 (germline): SGHRS, YFSETQ. This CDR3 has 14 residues. Deletions cut 4 bases from V and 4 bases from J, with 12 bases between. CDR3 in amino acids: CASSPRTLYNEQFF. In nucleotides, the CDR3 is TGCGCCAGCAGCCCGAGGACTTTATACAATGAGCAGTTCTTC. Full variable domain (outside the CDR3, taken from reference TRBV5-1 and TRBJ2-1): KAGVTQTPRYLIKTRGQQVTLSCSPISGHRSVSWYQQTPGQGLQFLFEYFSETQRNKGNFPGRFSGRQFSNSRSEMNVSTLELGDSALYLCASSPRTLYNEQFFGPGTRLTVL.

The J gene is TRBJ2-7, the V gene TRBV7-2; no firm D call. CDR1 SGHTA and CDR2 FQGNSA come from the germline V gene. CDR3 length: 11 amino acids. Trimming left V 3 bases short and J 5 bases short, with 5 bases between. The CDR3 region has the DNA TGTGCCAGCAGCTTCAACAACGAGCAGTACTTC. It codes for CASSFNNEQYF. The entire variable domain, with the rest obtained from reference TRBV7-2 and TRBJ2-7, is as follows: GAGVSQSPSNKVTEKGKDVELRCDPISGHTALYWYRQSLGQGLEFLIYFQGNSAPDKSGLPSDRFSAERTGGSVSTLTIQRTQQEDSAVYLCASSFNNEQYFGPGTRLTVT.

The gene calls are TRBV20-1 and TRBJ1-1; 9 bases agree with TRBD1. The V and J ends lost 2 bases and 1 base, in that order; junction bases with no gene match: 5. CDR1 and CDR2 (germline): DFQATT, SNEGSKA (reference sequence). The length of the CDR3 is 15 residues. The CDR3 loop is CSARPWTGENTEAFF. CDR3 DNA sequence: TGCAGTGCTAGACCCTGGACAGGGGAGAACACTGAAGCTTTCTTT.

As DNA, the CDR3 is TGTGCCAGCAGCACCCCCACAACAGATACGCAGTATTTT. This translates into CASSTPTTDTQYF. The chain carries TRBV9 and TRBJ2-3; D is unclear. The CDR3 has 13 residues. V was cut by 4 bases and J by 3 bases, with 9 bases left in between. CDR1 and CDR2 from the germline V gene are SGDLS and YYNGEE.

V and J are TRBV20-1 and TRBJ2-7; 7 bases match TRBD1. Germline loops: CDR1 DFQATT, CDR2 SNEGSKA (reference sequence). CDR3 length equals 11 residues. V lost 7 bases, J lost 7 bases, and 7 bases stayed unmatched. The chain's CDR3 is CSGEGAEEQYF. CDR3 nucleotide sequence: TGCAGTGGCGAGGGGGCTGAGGAGCAGTACTTC.

V and J are TRBV6-1 and TRBJ1-2; D call uncertain. CDR1 is MNHNS, CDR2 SASEGT, per germline. Trimming took 4 bases from V and 0 from J, leaving 9 bases between them. This CDR3 contains 14 residues. The CDR3 spells CASSAMEANYGYTF. For the CDR3, the DNA is TGTGCCAGCAGTGCAATGGAAGCTAACTATGGCTACACCTTC.

The rearrangement links TRBV6-1 to TRBJ1-2; D uncertain. The germline V gene encodes CDR1 MNHNS and CDR2 SASEGT. The CDR3 runs to 15 residues. The V end lost 0 bases, the J end lost 8 bases, and 16 bases lay between the germline ends. The CDR3 loop reads CASSEALPAYYGYTF. The CDR3 coding sequence is TGTGCCAGCAGTGAAGCGCTTCCGGCCTATTACGGCTACACCTTC.

Notes on this clonotype: The junction shows a germline mismatch at one end, possibly a read error. The rearrangement uses TRBV30 and TRBJ2-2, with D tentatively TRBD2 (6 bases). Per the germline V gene, CDR1 is GTSNPN and CDR2 is SVGIG (reference sequence). The CDR3 runs 14 residues. CDR3 bases: TGTACCTGGAGTCGGCTAGCGTCGACCGGGGAGCTGTTTTTT. Protein: CTWSRLASTGELFF.